Listed below are T cell receptor beta chains from one sample, sequenced in a study of T-cell reconstitution after alpha-beta-depleted transplantation in children. TCRdb processed the PCR reads anew with MiXCR; each CDR3 protein has one entry. The data hold a few hundred thousand distinct CDR3 sequences, with 13% observed a single time. The sample here was PBMCs, mostly from graft donor cells, taken 360 days after TCRalphabeta/CD19-depleted stem cell transplant. The receptor source for this set is a male patient aged 10-17 years who had a stem cell transplant for acute myeloid leukemia, so the T cells may come from the graft donor. The CDR3 runs from the conserved cysteine through the conserved F or W. A D gene is named only where the DNA matches it firmly. Where a row states a size, it is once, few, many or the class of an expanded clone; other rows omit it.

>TRBD2|15|.|TRBV20-1|TRBJ2-7
TGCAGTGCTACGTTGACTAGCGGTCTTACCTACGAGCAGTACTTC
CSATLTSGLTYEQYF
>.|13|.|TRBV5-1|TRBJ1-2
TGCGCCAGCAGCGCGACAGAGGCCTATGGCTACACCTTC
CASSATEAYGYTF
>TRBD2|18|.|TRBV5-6|TRBJ2-1
TGTGCCAGCAGCTCGTGGTGGGCCCTAGCGGGAGTTAGGAATGAGCAGTTCTTC
CASSSWWALAGVRNEQFF
>TRBD2|16|few|TRBV7-3|TRBJ2-1
TGTGCCAGCAGCTCTCAACTAGCGGGAGTCGACAATGAGCAGTTCTTC
CASSSQLAGVDNEQFF
>.|13|many|TRBV10-3|TRBJ2-7
TGTGCCGTAACCCGAGAACTAGTGGATGAGGAGTACTTC
CAVTRELVDEEYF
>.|13|many|TRBV20-1|TRBJ2-7
TGCAGTGCTAGAGATGCAGGCACCTACGAGCAGTACTTC
CSARDAGTYEQYF
>TRBD1|14|few|TRBV5-1|TRBJ2-5
TGCGCCAGCATTGAGCAGGGGGCTCGGGAGACCCAGTACTTC
CASIEQGARETQYF
>.|17|.|TRBV7-9|TRBJ2-1
TGTGCCAGCAGCTTAGCCACTTGGCTTAGCGATGAGAATGAGCAGTTCTTC
CASSLATWLSDENEQFF
>.|13|.|TRBV29-1|TRBJ2-7
TGCAGCGTTCGGGTGGAGAGCTCCTACGAGCAGTACTTC
CSVRVESSYEQYF
>.|12|many|TRBV20-1|TRBJ2-7
TGCAGTGCTATGGGACAAAACTACGAGCAGTACTTC
CSAMGQNYEQYF
>TRBD2|15|many|TRBV27|TRBJ2-5
TGTGCCAGCACCACCCGGCTAGCGGGAGAGGAGACCCAGTACTTC
CASTTRLAGEETQYF
>TRBD1|13|many|TRBV29-1|TRBJ2-4
TGCAGCGTTGCTCAGGGGGCGAGGAACATTCAGTACTTC
CSVAQGARNIQYF
>.|20|few|TRBV5-6|TRBJ1-5
TGTGCCAGCAGCGAAGAACTACAGGTATTACGCTTTGGGAGCAATCAGCCCCAGCATTTT
CASSEELQVLRFGSNQPQHF
>.|14|.|TRBV7-8|TRBJ2-1
TGTGCCAGCAGCTACTCCATGGGACCCAATGAGCAGTTCTTC
CASSYSMGPNEQFF
>.|15|many|TRBV27|TRBJ2-7
TGTGCCAGCAGCCTCCCAGGGGCGAGTTCCTACGAGCAGTACTTC
CASSLPGASSYEQYF
>.|13|few|TRBV28|TRBJ2-5
TGTGCCAGCAATCACCTTCAACAAGAGACCCAGTACTTC
CASNHLQQETQYF
>TRBD2|16|.|TRBV5-1|TRBJ2-1
TGCGCCAGCAGCTTGGGGCTAGCGGTTAACTACAATGAGCAGTTCTTC
CASSLGLAVNYNEQFF
>.|15|few|TRBV9|TRBJ2-3
TGTGCCAGCAGCGTTAGGTTCGGGGTCACAGATACGCAGTATTTT
CASSVRFGVTDTQYF
>TRBD2|14|few|TRBV20-1|TRBJ2-5
TGCAGTGCTAGCGAAGCGGGAGGGTTCGAGACCCAGTACTTC
CSASEAGGFETQYF
>.|16|few|TRBV20-1|TRBJ2-4
TGCAGTGCTAGGGTCGGGCCGGATCGGGCCAAAAACATTCAGTACTTC
CSARVGPDRAKNIQYF
>TRBD2|14|.|TRBV29-1|TRBJ2-7
TGCAGCGTTGCAAGCGGGAGGGCTATCCACGAGCAGTACTTC
CSVASGRAIHEQYF
>TRBD1|20|.|TRBV6-2/TRBV6-3|TRBJ2-3
TGTGCCAGCAGCACCACCCCTCGAGGGGGCGACGGGACAATCACAGATACGCAGTATTTT
CASSTTPRGGDGTITDTQYF
>TRBD1|15|many|TRBV7-3|TRBJ2-1
TGTGCCAGCAGCTTCCCGACAGGGAGAGACAATGAGCAGTTCTTC
CASSFPTGRDNEQFF
>.|16|.|TRBV20-1|TRBJ2-3
TGCAGTGCTAGAAGGCTAGAGGGGGGGTACACAGATACGCAGTATTTT
CSARRLEGGYTDTQYF
>TRBD1|20|few|TRBV9|TRBJ1-3
TGTGCCAGCAGCGTAGGCGAATGGATATGGGACAGAGGCTCTGGAAACACCATATATTTT
CASSVGEWIWDRGSGNTIYF
>TRBD2|14|many|TRBV4-2|TRBJ2-7
TGTGCCAGCAGCCAAGGGGGACTAGCGAACGAGCAGTACTTC
CASSQGGLANEQYF
>.|16|many|TRBV10-3|TRBJ2-3
TGTGCCGTCCCTTCACCTTATCCGTCCTTCACAGATACGCAGTATTTT
CAVPSPYPSFTDTQYF
>.|16|few|TRBV4-2|TRBJ2-3
TGTGCCAGCAGCCAAGATCGCCGCTTCGGCACAGATACGCAGTATTTT
CASSQDRRFGTDTQYF
>.|16|few|TRBV10-3|TRBJ1-2
TGTGCCATCAGTGAGTCGGTAGAGGGGCTAGAATATGGCTACACCTTC
CAISESVEGLEYGYTF
>.|15|.|TRBV20-1|TRBJ2-3
TGCAGTGCTAGCCGTTTGGACCGAGACACAGATACGCAGTATTTT
CSASRLDRDTDTQYF
>.|13|.|TRBV12-3/TRBV12-4|TRBJ2-7
TGTGCCAGCACCCCGGACCCCTTCTACGAGCAGTACTTC
CASTPDPFYEQYF
>TRBD2|14|many|TRBV12-3/TRBV12-4|TRBJ2-1
TGTGCCAGCAGTTTTAGGCGGGAGGGCGTAAAGCAGTTCTTC
CASSFRREGVKQFF
>TRBD2|15|few|TRBV12-3/TRBV12-4|TRBJ2-3
TGTGCCAGCAGCCTTAGCGGGAGAGAGTTGGATACGCAGTATTTT
CASSLSGRELDTQYF
>TRBD1|18|.|TRBV14|TRBJ2-7
TGTGCCAGCAGCCAAGTCCCGGGACAGGGAAAGGATTCCTACGAGCAGTACTTC
CASSQVPGQGKDSYEQYF
>TRBD1|15|.|TRBV24-1|TRBJ2-7
TGTGCCACCAGTGATTCCGGGACAGGGGTACGCGAGCAGTACTTC
CATSDSGTGVREQYF
>.|14|.|TRBV7-2|TRBJ2-1
TGTGCCAGCAGCATCCTACAGGTAAACAATGAGCAGTTCTTC
CASSILQVNNEQFF
>.|15|few|TRBV24-1|TRBJ2-1
TGTGCCACCAGTGACCAGAGACCTAGCAACAATGAGCAGTTCTTC
CATSDQRPSNNEQFF